The 4 T cell receptor beta chains reported below all come from one sample, sequenced in a study of shared clonotypes between healthy human individuals. CD45RO-negative, CCR7-positively selected cells formed the naive CD8 fraction, excluding terminally differentiated effector memory CD45RA+ cells. TCRdb keeps only in-frame clones here, not all; method: immunoSEQ multiplex PCR. The repertoire holds hundreds of thousands of clones, with roughly 98% as singletons. Sequenced material: naive CD8+ T cells sorted from blood. The receptors shown here come from a man aged 30-40 years in good health.

The rearrangement uses TRBV28 and TRBJ2-7; 7 nucleotides line up with TRBD2. The CDR3 totals 15 residues. Trimming removed 4 bases from V and 6 bases from J; junction bases left unmatched: 12. Germline lookup yields CDR1 MDHEN and CDR2 SYDVKM. CDR3 protein: CASSSPQLGRGEQYF. As DNA, the CDR3 is TGTGCCAGCAGTTCCCCCCAGTTGGGGAGGGGCGAGCAGTACTTC.

This chain uses TRBV7-9 with TRBJ1-1; perhaps TRBD1 as D (5 bases). Between the trimmed V and J ends, which lost 5 bases and 7 bases, there was a span of 11 bases. The CDR3 loop spans 12 amino acids. Germline CDR1 SEHNR, CDR2 FQNEAQ (reference sequence). Here the CDR3 reads CASSPGASEAFF. DNA of the CDR3: TGTGCCAGCAGCCCCGGGGCGAGTGAAGCTTTCTTT.

This CDR3 is CAWSADTVGEQYF. The DNA for the CDR3 is TGTGCCTGGAGTGCGGATACTGTGGGCGAGCAGTACTTC. The V call is TRBV30, the J call TRBJ2-7, with no clear D. The CDR3 has 13 residues. Germline-derived CDR1 and CDR2 are GTSNPN and SVGIG (reference sequence). V was trimmed by 1 base and J by 6 bases, leaving 13 bases between them.

The CDR3 is CATTQLELNTEAFF. CDR3 in DNA: TGTGCCACCACCCAGCTGGAGCTGAACACTGAAGCTTTCTTT. The chain employs TRBV18 and TRBJ1-1; D gene uncertain. Germline CDR1 is KGHSH and CDR2 is LQKENI. This CDR3 is 14 amino acids long. V lost 10 bases to trimming and J lost 0 bases, with 15 bases between them.